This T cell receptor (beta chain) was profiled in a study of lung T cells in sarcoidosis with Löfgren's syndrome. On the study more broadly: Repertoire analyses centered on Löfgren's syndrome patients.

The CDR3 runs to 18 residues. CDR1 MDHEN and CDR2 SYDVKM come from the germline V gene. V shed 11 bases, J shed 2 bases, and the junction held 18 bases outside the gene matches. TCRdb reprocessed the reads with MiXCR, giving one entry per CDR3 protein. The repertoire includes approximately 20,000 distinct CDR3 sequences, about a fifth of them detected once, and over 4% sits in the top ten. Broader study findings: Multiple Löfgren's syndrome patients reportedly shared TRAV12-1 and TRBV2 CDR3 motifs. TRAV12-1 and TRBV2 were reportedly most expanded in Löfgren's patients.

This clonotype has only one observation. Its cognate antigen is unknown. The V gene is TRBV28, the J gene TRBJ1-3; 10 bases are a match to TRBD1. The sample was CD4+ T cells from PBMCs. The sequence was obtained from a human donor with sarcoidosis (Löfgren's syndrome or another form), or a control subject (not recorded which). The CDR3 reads CAHSLGGTGVATGNTIYF. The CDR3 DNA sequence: TGTGCCCACAGTTTAGGCGGGACAGGGGTCGCCACTGGAAACACCATATATTTT.